One and the same sample provided the 12 T cell receptor beta chains below, sequenced in a study of cytotoxic CD8 clonotypes in ibrutinib-treated CLL. Profiling relied on immunoSEQ multiplex PCR, and the TCRdb table lists in-frame clones only, not all of them. The sample shows around 70,000 clones, 70% to 90% of them seen only once. The sequences come from PBMCs, collected at disease progression, from a patient treated with ibrutinib. These receptors came from a human donor with chronic lymphocytic leukemia.

The chain recombines TRBV27 with TRBJ2-3; the D gene is possibly TRBD2 (6 bases). Per the germline V gene, CDR1 is MNHEY and CDR2 is SMNVEV (reference sequence). Trimming cost V 6 bases and J 0 bases, with 13 bases left between them. The CDR3 runs 15 residues. As DNA, the CDR3 is TGTGCCAGCAGCCCGGACTATTCTAGCACAGATACGCAGTATTTT. Translated: CASSPDYSSTDTQYF.

This clone appeared a single time. V usage is TRBV5-3 and J usage is TRBJ2-7, with D maybe TRBD1 (5 bases). TRBV5-3 is identified as an open reading frame with a role that is uncertain. V was clipped by 4 bases and J by 2 bases, with 22 bases between them. The CDR3 has 17 amino acids. The CDR3 DNA sequence: TGTGCCAGAAGCCCCCAACCGCAAGGGGATGGGACCTACGAGCAGTACTTC. As protein: CARSPQPQGDGTYEQYF.

This clone counts as medium-sized. The gene calls are TRBV19 and TRBJ2-7; a weak D match, TRBD2 (6 bases). V was shortened by 6 bases and J by 4 bases, with 16 bases between the two germline ends. The CDR3 spans 14 residues. Germline CDR1 reads LNHDA; CDR2 reads SQIVND (reference sequence). Here the CDR3 DNA reads TGTGCCAGTAGAGAGGTCCCTGGGAGGTACGAGCAGTACTTC. Residues: CASREVPGRYEQYF.

Comment on this clone: A junction end diverges from the germline sequence, so it may reflect a read error. The chain links TRBV5-1 to TRBJ2-6, with 9 bases identical to TRBD2. CDR1 and CDR2 from the germline V gene are SGHRS and YFSETQ. The CDR3 totals 20 residues. CDR3 protein: CARSWAVGGGAISGANVLTF. The CDR3 bases are TGCGCCCGCAGCTGGGCCGTGGGCGGGGGGGCCATTTCTGGGGCCAACGTCCTGACTTTC. Full variable domain (rest looked up from reference TRBV5-1 and TRBJ2-6): KAGVTQTPRYLIKTRGQQVTLSCSPISGHRSVSWYQQTPGQGLQFLFEYFSETQRNKGNFPGRFSGRQFSNSRSEMNVSTLELGDSALYLCARSWAVGGGAISGANVLTFGAGSRLTVL.

This clone occurred a few times. In DNA, the CDR3 is TGCGCCAGCGGTCCGAAAGTTGGAAACACCATATATTTT. It codes for CASGPKVGNTIYF. The rearrangement links TRBV4-1 to TRBJ1-3; D is uncertain. The ends were cut back, 8 bases at V and 3 bases at J, with 11 bases in the middle. The length of the CDR3 is 13 residues. In germline, CDR1 is MGHRA, CDR2 YSYEKL.

This chain connects TRBV4-1 to TRBJ1-2; 7 bases are a match to TRBD1. The CDR3 spans 16 residues. From germline, CDR1 is MGHRA and CDR2 YSYEKL. Losses at the gene ends were 1 base for V and 4 bases for J; bases not matched to a gene: 9. CDR3 nucleotides: TGCGCCAGCAGCCAAGTTGGGACAGTCGCTCCCTATGGCTACACCTTC. Translating it yields CASSQVGTVAPYGYTF.

The chain couples TRBV18 to TRBJ1-3; D might be TRBD1 (5 bases). Looked up from germline, CDR1 is KGHSH and CDR2 is LQKENI. V was trimmed by 1 base and J by 3 bases, leaving 10 bases between them. The CDR3 covers 15 residues. CDR3 sequence (DNA): TGTGCCAGCTCACCACGGCAGGGAAATGGAAACACCATATATTTT. Its protein product is CASSPRQGNGNTIYF.

For this clone: At one boundary the junction diverges from the germline segment, which might be a read error. This chain links TRBV27 with TRBJ2-7, with D hard to call. The V gene's germline CDR1 is MNHEY and CDR2 SMNVEV (reference sequence). The CDR3 is 12 residues long. The CDR3 region is CASSLSGYGQYF. CDR3 DNA sequence: TGTGCCAGCAGTTTAAGTGGCTACGGGCAGTACTTC.

This chain links TRBV7-9 with TRBJ2-3; 9 bases are a match to TRBD2. V shed 3 bases and J 2 bases; nucleotides not matched to a gene: 3. The V gene's germline CDR1 is SEHNR and CDR2 FQNEAQ (reference sequence). The CDR3 is 15 residues long. The CDR3 region has the DNA TGTGCCAGCAGCTTGGGGACTAGCTTCACAGATACGCAGTATTTT. Its protein is CASSLGTSFTDTQYF.

This sequence joins TRBV4-2 and TRBJ2-1; 11 bases agree with TRBD2. The CDR3 sequence is 15 residues long. Germline assignment: CDR1 LGHNA and CDR2 YNFKEQ. V shed 3 bases, J shed 7 bases, and the junction held 5 bases outside the gene matches. This CDR3 is CASSQEASGRNEQFF. In nucleotides, the CDR3 is TGTGCCAGCAGCCAGGAGGCTAGCGGGAGGAATGAGCAGTTCTTC.

V usage is TRBV5-4 and J usage is TRBJ1-6; maybe TRBD1 (5 bases). There are 17 residues in the CDR3. The V gene lost 0 bases and the J gene lost 9 bases, with 19 bases spanning the gap. CDR1 is SGHNT, CDR2 YYREEE, per germline (reference sequence). The CDR3 bases are TGTGCCAGCAGCTTGGGGTGGGGTGGACGGGACGGTTCACCCCTCCACTTT. Encoded protein: CASSLGWGGRDGSPLHF. Combining the CDR3 with reference TRBV5-4 and TRBJ1-6 gives the whole variable domain ETGVTQSPTHLIKTRGQQVTLRCSSQSGHNTVSWYQQALGQGPQFIFQYYREEENGRGNFPPRFSGLQFPNYSSELNVNALELDDSALYLCASSLGWGGRDGSPLHFGNGTRLTVT.

This clone has only one observation. This chain joins TRBV5-1 and TRBJ2-2; 7 bases fit TRBD2. CDR3 length: 14 amino acids. The germline V gene has CDR1 SGHRS and CDR2 YFSETQ. V was pared by 3 bases and J by 6 bases, with 5 bases of the junction left unmatched. CDR3 coding DNA: TGCGCCAGCAGCTCGGCGGGAGTCGCCGGGGAGCTGTTTTTT. Protein sequence: CASSSAGVAGELFF. Filled out from reference TRBV5-1 and TRBJ2-2, the complete variable domain reads KAGVTQTPRYLIKTRGQQVTLSCSPISGHRSVSWYQQTPGQGLQFLFEYFSETQRNKGNFPGRFSGRQFSNSRSEMNVSTLELGDSALYLCASSSAGVAGELFFGEGSRLTVL.